This T cell receptor beta chain appears in the sequencing data of a study of T cells in Graves' hyperthyroidism and ophthalmopathy. Amplification of TCR beta CDR3 regions used RNA as the template. The HTBI primer set served for first-round RT-PCR of the TCR CDR3. Via MiXCR, TCRdb re-called the multiplex PCR reads, giving one row per CDR3 protein. The repertoire holds 560,000 or so distinct CDR3 sequences, about 43% seen once, with 8.2% in the top ten. An absence of ophthalmopathy progression within 18 months meant stable Graves' hyperthyroidism. The study based diagnoses on clinical symptoms, serum thyroxine and TRAb, thyroid ultrasound and orbital computed tomography. The CDR3 runs to 14 residues. Trimming took 5 bases from V and 7 from J; bases not matched to a gene: 10. The germline V gene encodes CDR1 DFQATT and CDR2 SNEGSKA (reference sequence).

The material sequenced was peripheral blood or thyroid tissue (not recorded which). The chain uses TRBV20-1 and TRBJ1-4, with 7 bases matching TRBD1. The TCR originated in a young woman with Graves' hyperthyroidism. Here the CDR3 reads CSAEYEGQTEKLFF. CDR3 bases: TGCAGTGCTGAGTATGAGGGACAGACTGAAAAACTGTTTTTT.